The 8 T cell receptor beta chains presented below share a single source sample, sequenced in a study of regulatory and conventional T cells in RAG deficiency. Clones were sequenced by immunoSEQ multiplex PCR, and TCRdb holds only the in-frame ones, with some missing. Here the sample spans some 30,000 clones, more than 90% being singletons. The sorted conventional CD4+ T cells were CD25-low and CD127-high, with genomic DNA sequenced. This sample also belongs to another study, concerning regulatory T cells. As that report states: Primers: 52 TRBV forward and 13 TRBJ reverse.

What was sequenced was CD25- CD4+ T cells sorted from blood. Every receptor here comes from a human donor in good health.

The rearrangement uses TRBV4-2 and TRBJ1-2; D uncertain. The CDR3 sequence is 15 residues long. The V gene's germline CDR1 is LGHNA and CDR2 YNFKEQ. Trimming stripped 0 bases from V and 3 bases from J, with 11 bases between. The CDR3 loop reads CASSQEGQRDYGYTF. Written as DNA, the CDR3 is TGTGCCAGCAGCCAAGAAGGCCAGAGGGACTATGGCTACACCTTC.

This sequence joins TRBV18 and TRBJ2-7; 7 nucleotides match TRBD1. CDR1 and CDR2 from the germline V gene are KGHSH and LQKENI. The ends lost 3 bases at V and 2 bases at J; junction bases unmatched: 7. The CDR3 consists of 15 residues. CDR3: CASSPRQGQTYEQYF. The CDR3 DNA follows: TGTGCCAGCTCACCTCGACAGGGACAAACCTACGAGCAGTACTTC.

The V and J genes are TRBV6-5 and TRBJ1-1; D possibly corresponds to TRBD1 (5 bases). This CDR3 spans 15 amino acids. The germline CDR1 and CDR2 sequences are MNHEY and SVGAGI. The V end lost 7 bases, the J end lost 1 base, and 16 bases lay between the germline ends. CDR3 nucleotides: TGTGCCAGCACTGGAGACCGCAGGGAGAACACTGAAGCTTTCTTT. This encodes CASTGDRRENTEAFF.

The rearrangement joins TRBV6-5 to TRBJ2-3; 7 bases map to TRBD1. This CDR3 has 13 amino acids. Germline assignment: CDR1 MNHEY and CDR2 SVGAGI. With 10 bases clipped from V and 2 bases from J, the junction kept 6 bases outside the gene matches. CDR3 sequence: CATGDRLTDTQYF. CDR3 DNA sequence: TGTGCCACCGGGGACAGACTCACAGATACGCAGTATTTT.

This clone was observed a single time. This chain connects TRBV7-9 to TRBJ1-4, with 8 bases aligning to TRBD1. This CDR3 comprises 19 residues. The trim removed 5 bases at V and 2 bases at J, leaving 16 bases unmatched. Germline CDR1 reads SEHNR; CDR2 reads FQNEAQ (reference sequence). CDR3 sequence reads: CASSPSGTGRVGTNEKLFF. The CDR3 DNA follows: TGTGCCAGCAGCCCGTCCGGGACAGGTCGGGTTGGGACTAATGAAAAACTGTTTTTT.

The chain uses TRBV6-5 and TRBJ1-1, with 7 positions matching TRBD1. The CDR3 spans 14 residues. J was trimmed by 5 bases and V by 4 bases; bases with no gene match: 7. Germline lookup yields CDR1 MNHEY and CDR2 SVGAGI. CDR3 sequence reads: CASSLGGARTEAFF. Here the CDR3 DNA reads TGTGCCAGCAGTTTAGGGGGCGCGAGAACTGAAGCTTTCTTT.

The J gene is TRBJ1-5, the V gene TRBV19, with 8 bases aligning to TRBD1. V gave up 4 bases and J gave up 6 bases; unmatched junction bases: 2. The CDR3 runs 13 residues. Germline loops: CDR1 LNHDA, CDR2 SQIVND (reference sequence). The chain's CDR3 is CASSNTGGQPQHF. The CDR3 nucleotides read TGTGCCAGTAGTAACACAGGGGGTCAGCCCCAGCATTTT. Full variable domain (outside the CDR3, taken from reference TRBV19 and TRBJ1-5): DGGITQSPKYLFRKEGQNVTLSCEQNLNHDAMYWYRQDPGQGLRLIYYSQIVNDFQKGDIAEGYSVSREKKESFPLTVTSAQKNPTAFYLCASSNTGGQPQHFGDGTRLSIL.

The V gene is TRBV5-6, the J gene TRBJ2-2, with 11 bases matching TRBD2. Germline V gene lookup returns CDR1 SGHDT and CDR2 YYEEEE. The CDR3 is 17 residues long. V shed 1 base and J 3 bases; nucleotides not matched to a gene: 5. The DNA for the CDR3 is TGTGCCAGCAGCTTGTTTCGGACTAGCGGGCACACCGGGGAGCTGTTTTTT. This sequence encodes CASSLFRTSGHTGELFF.